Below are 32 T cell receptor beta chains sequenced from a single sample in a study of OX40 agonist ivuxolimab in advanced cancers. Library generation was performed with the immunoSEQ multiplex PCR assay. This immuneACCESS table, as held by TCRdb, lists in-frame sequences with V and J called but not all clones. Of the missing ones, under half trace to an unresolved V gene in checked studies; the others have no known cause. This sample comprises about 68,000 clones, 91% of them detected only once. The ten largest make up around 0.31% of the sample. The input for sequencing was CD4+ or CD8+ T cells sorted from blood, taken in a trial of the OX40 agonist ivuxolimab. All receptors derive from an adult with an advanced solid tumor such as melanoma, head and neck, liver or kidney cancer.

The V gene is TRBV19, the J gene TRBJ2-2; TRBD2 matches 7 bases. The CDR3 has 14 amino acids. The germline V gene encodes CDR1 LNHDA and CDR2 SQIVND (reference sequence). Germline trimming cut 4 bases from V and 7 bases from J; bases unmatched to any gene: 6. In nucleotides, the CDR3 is TGTGCCAGTAGTAGCCCTAGGGACTACGGGGAGCTGTTTTTT. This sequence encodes CASSSPRDYGELFF.

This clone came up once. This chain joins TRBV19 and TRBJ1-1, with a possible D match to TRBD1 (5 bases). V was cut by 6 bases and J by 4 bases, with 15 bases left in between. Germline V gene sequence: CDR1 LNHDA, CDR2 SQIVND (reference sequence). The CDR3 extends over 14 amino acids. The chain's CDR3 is CASRISGTPTEAFF. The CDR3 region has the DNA TGTGCCAGTAGGATCTCCGGGACCCCCACTGAAGCTTTCTTT.

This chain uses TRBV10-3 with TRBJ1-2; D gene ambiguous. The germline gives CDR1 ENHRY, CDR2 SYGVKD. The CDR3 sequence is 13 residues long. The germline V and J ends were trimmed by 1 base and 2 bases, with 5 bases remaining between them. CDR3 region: CAISELGNYGYTF. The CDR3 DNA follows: TGTGCCATCAGTGAGTTAGGGAACTATGGCTACACCTTC.

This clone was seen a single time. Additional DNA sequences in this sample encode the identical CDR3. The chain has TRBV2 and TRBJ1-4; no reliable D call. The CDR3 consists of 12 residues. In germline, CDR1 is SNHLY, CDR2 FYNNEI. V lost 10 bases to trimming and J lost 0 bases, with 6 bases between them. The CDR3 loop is CATATTNEKLFF. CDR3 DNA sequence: TGTGCCACGGCTACAACTAATGAAAAACTGTTTTTT. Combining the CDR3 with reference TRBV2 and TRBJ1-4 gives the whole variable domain EPEVTQTPSHQVTQMGQEVILRCVPISNHLYFYWYRQILGQKVEFLVSFYNNEISEKSEIFDDQFSVERPDGSNFTLKIRSTKLEDSAMYFCATATTNEKLFFGSGTQLSVL.

CDR3 sequence: CATQGHRNQPQHF. The CDR3 DNA sequence: TGTGCCACCCAAGGACACCGGAATCAGCCCCAGCATTTT. This sequence joins TRBV19 and TRBJ1-5; maybe TRBD1 (5 bases). The CDR3 length is 13 residues. V lost 10 bases to trimming and J lost 4 bases, with 14 bases between them. CDR1 is LNHDA, CDR2 SQIVND, per germline (reference sequence).

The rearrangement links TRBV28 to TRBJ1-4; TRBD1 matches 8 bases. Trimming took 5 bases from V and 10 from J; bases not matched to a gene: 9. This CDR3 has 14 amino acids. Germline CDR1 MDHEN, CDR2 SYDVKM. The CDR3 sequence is CASSEGQGFGKLFF. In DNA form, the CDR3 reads TGTGCCAGCAGTGAAGGACAGGGATTTGGAAAACTGTTTTTT. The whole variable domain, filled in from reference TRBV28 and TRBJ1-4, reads DVKVTQSSRYLVKRTGEKVFLECVQDMDHENMFWYRQDPGLGLRLIYFSYDVKMKEKGDIPEGYSVSREKKERFSLILESASTNQTSMYLCASSEGQGFGKLFFGSGTQLSVL.

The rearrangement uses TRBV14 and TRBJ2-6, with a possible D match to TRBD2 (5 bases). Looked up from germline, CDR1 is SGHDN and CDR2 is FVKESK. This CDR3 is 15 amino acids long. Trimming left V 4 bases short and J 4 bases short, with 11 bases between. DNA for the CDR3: TGTGCCAGCAGCCGAGGGCCCCGGGGGGCCAACGTCCTGACTTTC. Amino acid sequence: CASSRGPRGANVLTF.

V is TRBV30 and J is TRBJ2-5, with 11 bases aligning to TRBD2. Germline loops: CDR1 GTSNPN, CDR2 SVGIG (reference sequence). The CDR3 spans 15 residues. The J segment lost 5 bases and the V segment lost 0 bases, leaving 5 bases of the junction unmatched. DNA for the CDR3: TGTGCCTGGAGTGTTAGCGGGAGGGCCTATGAGACCCAGTACTTC. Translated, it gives CAWSVSGRAYETQYF.

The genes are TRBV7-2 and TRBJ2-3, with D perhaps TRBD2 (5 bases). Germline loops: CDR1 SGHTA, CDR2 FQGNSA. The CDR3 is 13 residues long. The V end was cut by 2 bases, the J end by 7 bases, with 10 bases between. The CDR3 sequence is CASSLIFGNTQYF. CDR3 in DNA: TGTGCCAGCAGCTTAATTTTCGGGAATACGCAGTATTTT. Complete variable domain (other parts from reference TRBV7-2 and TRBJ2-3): GAGVSQSPSNKVTEKGKDVELRCDPISGHTALYWYRQSLGQGLEFLIYFQGNSAPDKSGLPSDRFSAERTGGSVSTLTIQRTQQEDSAVYLCASSLIFGNTQYFGPGTRLTVL.

The CDR3 region has the DNA TGTGCCAGCTCACCACCGTTCGGGGTTTCTGAAGCTTTCTTT. This encodes CASSPPFGVSEAFF. The V gene is TRBV18, the J gene TRBJ1-1; D is unclear. V lost 0 bases and J lost 6, with 11 bases in between. Germline CDR1 KGHSH, CDR2 LQKENI. This CDR3 spans 14 amino acids.

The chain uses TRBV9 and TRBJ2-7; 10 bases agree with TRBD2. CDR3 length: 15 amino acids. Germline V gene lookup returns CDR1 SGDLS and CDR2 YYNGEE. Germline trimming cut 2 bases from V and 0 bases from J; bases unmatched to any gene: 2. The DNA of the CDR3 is TGTGCCAGCAGCGTGTCTAGCGGGAGCTCCTACGAGCAGTACTTC. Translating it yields CASSVSSGSSYEQYF.

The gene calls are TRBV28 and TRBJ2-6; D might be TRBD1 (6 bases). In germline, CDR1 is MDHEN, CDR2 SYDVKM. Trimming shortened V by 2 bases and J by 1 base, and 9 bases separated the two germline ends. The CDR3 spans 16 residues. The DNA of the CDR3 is TGTGCCAGCAGTTTACTGACAGGATCTGGGGCCAACGTCCTGACTTTC. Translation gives CASSLLTGSGANVLTF.

The DNA for the CDR3 is TGTGCCAGCAGCCCCGGTGGGGGGAACGAGCAGTACTTC. Translating gives CASSPGGGNEQYF. V gene TRBV14 combines with J gene TRBJ2-7; D possibly corresponds to TRBD2 (6 bases). The CDR3 spans 13 residues. V was shortened by 4 bases and J by 5 bases, with 12 bases between the two germline ends. CDR1 is SGHDN and CDR2 is FVKESK in the germline V gene.

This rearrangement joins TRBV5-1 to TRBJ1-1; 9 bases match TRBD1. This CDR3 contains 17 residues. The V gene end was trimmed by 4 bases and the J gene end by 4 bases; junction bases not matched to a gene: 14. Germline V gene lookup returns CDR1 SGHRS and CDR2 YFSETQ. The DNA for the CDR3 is TGCGCCAGCAGCAAGGCCCAGACAGGGGGGATAGGCACTGAAGCTTTCTTT. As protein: CASSKAQTGGIGTEAFF. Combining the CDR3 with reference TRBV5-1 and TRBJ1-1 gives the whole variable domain KAGVTQTPRYLIKTRGQQVTLSCSPISGHRSVSWYQQTPGQGLQFLFEYFSETQRNKGNFPGRFSGRQFSNSRSEMNVSTLELGDSALYLCASSKAQTGGIGTEAFFGQGTRLTVV.

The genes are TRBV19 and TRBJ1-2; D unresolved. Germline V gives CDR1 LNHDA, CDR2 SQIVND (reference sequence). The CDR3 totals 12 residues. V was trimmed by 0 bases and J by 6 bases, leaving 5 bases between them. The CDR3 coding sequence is TGTGCCAGTAGTATAGACCCGAATGGCTACACCTTC. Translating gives CASSIDPNGYTF.

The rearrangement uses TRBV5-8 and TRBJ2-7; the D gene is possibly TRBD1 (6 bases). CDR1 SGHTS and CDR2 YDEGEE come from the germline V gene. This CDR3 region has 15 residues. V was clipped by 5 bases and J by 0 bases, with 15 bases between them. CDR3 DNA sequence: TGTGCCAGCAGAAATAGGACAGTGAACTCCTACGAGCAGTACTTC. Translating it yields CASRNRTVNSYEQYF.

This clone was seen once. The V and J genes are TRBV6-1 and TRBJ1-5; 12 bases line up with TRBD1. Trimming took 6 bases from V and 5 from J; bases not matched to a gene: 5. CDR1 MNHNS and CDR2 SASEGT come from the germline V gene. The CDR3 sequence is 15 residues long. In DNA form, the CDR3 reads TGTGCCAGCAGCGGGACAGGGGGCGTTCATCAGCCCCAGCATTTT. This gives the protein CASSGTGGVHQPQHF.

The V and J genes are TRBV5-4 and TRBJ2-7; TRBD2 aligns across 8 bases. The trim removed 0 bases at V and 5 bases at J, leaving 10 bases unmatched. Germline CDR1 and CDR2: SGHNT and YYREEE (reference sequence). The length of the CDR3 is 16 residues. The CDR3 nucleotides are TGTGCCAGCAGCTTGGGGGCGGGAGGTCCCACAGACGAGCAGTACTTC. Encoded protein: CASSLGAGGPTDEQYF.

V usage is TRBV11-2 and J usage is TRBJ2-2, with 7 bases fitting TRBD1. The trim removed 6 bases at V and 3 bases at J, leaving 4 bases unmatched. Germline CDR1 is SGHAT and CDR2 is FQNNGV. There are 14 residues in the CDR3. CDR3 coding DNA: TGTGCCAGCAGAAGACAGGGTTACACCGGGGAGCTGTTTTTT. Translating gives CASRRQGYTGELFF.

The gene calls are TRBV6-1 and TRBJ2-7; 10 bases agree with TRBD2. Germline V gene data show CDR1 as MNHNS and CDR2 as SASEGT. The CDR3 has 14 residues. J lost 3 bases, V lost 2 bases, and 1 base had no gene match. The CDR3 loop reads CASSESGRDYEQYF. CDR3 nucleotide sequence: TGTGCCAGCAGTGAAAGCGGGAGGGACTACGAGCAGTACTTC.

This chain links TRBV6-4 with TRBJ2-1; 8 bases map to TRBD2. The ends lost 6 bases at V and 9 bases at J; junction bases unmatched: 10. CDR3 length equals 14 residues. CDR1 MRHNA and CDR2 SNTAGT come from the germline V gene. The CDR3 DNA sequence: TGTGCCAGCAGCCGCGAGCGGGAGTTTCGTGAGCAGTTCTTC. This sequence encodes CASSREREFREQFF.

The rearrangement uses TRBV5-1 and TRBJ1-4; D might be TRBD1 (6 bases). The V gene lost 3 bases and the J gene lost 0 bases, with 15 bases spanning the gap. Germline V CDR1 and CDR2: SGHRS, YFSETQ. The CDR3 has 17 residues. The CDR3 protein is CASSYRTGHATNEKLFF. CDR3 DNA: TGCGCCAGCAGCTACCGGACGGGACATGCAACTAATGAAAAACTGTTTTTT.

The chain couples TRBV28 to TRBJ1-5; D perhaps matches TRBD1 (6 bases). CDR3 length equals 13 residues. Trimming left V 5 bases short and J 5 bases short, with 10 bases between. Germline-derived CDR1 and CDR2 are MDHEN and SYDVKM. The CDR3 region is CASSPQGYQPQHF. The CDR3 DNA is TGTGCCAGCAGTCCACAGGGTTATCAGCCCCAGCATTTT.

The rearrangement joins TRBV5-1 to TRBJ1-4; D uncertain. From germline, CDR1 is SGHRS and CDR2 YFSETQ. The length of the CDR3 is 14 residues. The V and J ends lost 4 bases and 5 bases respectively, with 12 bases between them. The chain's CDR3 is CASSLDGLNEKLFF. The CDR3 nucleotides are TGCGCCAGCAGCCTGGACGGACTCAATGAAAAACTGTTTTTT.

CDR3 residues: CASSLTGAKNIQYF. The CDR3 DNA sequence: TGTGCCAGTAGTTTGACAGGAGCCAAAAACATTCAGTACTTC. This chain connects TRBV19 to TRBJ2-4; tentatively, D is TRBD1 (6 bases). Germline assignment: CDR1 LNHDA and CDR2 SQIVND (reference sequence). The CDR3 runs 14 residues. The V end was cut by 5 bases, the J end by 0 bases, with 8 bases between.

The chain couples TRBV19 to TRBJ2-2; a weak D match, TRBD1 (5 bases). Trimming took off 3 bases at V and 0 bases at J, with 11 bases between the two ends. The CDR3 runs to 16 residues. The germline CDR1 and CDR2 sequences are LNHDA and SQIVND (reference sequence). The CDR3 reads CASSIRQGTNTGELFF. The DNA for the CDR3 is TGTGCCAGTAGTATTCGGCAGGGAACGAACACCGGGGAGCTGTTTTTT.

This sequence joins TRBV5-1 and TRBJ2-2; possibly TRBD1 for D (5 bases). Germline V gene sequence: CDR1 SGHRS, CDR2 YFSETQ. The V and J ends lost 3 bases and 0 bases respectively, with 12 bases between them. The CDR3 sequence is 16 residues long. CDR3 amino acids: CASSSPRAPNTGELFF. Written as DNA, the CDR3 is TGCGCCAGCAGCTCCCCCAGGGCCCCGAACACCGGGGAGCTGTTTTTT.

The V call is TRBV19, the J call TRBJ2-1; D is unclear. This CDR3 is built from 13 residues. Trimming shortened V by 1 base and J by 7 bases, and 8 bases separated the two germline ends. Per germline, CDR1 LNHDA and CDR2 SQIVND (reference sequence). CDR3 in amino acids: CASSIARENEQFF. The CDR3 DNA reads TGTGCCAGTAGTATAGCTAGGGAAAATGAGCAGTTCTTC.

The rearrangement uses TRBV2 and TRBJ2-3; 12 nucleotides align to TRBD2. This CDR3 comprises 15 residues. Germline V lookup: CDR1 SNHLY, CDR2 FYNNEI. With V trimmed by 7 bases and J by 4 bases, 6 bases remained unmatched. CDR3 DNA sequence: TGTGCCAGCATCCTAGCGGGAGGGCCCGCAGATACGCAGTATTTT. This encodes CASILAGGPADTQYF.

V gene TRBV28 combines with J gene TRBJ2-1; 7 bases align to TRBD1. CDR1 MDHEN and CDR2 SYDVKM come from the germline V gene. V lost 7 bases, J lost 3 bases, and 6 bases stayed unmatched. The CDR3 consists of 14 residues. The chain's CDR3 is CASTPTGYYNEQFF. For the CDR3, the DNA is TGTGCCAGCACCCCGACAGGGTACTACAATGAGCAGTTCTTC.

The CDR3 sequence: CASSLTTEAFF. The CDR3 DNA is TGTGCCAGCAGTCTCACCACTGAAGCTTTCTTT. This rearrangement joins TRBV28 to TRBJ1-1; D call uncertain. CDR3 length: 11 amino acids. Per the germline V gene, CDR1 is MDHEN and CDR2 is SYDVKM. V was pared by 5 bases and J by 4 bases, with 5 bases between. Using reference TRBV28 and TRBJ1-1 for the parts outside the CDR3, the full variable domain is DVKVTQSSRYLVKRTGEKVFLECVQDMDHENMFWYRQDPGLGLRLIYFSYDVKMKEKGDIPEGYSVSREKKERFSLILESASTNQTSMYLCASSLTTEAFFGQGTRLTVV.

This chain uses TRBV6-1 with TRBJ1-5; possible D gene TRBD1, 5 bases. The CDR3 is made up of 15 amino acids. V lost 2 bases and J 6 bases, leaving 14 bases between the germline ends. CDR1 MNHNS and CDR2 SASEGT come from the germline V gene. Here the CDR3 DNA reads TGTGCCAGCAGTGAATCTGGGGGTTTGTTTCAGCCCCAGCATTTT. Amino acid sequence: CASSESGGLFQPQHF.